Listed below are T cell receptor beta chains from one sample, sequenced in a study of T cell clonotyping in hematopoietic cell transplantation. Measured with immunoSEQ multiplex PCR; TCRdb has only the in-frame clones, and not every one. The sample consists of 5,500 to 9,000 clones, approximately 87% of them appearing once. The input for sequencing was PBMCs, taken 100 days after allogeneic stem cell transplant. The receptors shown here come from a male patient aged 45 to 59 who had an allogeneic stem cell transplant from a related donor, so the T cells may come from the graft donor. Some clones in this sample may be carry-over from other donors' samples. CDR3s include the opening cysteine and the closing phenylalanine or tryptophan. Fields, in order: J gene, V gene, D gene, clone size, CDR3 protein. A D gene is named only where the DNA matches it firmly. Rows may omit the clone size; those that give it use once, few, many or a size class.

>TRBJ1-2|TRBV9|NA|NA
CASSVGGNNGYTF
>TRBJ1-1|TRBV30|NA|NA
CAWSQSPVWTEAFF
>TRBJ1-5|TRBV4-1|NA|NA
CASSPNRDPLQPQHF
>NA|TRBV5-1|TRBD2|NA
CASKREVNYEQYF
>TRBJ1-3|TRBV14|NA|NA
CASSQLVHTIYF
>TRBJ1-5|TRBV28|TRBD1|NA
CASSDREDNQPQHF
>TRBJ2-3|TRBV30|TRBD2|NA
CARGLAGFTDTQYF
>TRBJ1-1|TRBV7-2|NA|once
CASRQDSMNTEAFF
>TRBJ1-1|TRBV30|NA|NA
CAPKLGAKAFF
>TRBJ1-5|TRBV28|NA|NA
CASGRDSNQPQHF